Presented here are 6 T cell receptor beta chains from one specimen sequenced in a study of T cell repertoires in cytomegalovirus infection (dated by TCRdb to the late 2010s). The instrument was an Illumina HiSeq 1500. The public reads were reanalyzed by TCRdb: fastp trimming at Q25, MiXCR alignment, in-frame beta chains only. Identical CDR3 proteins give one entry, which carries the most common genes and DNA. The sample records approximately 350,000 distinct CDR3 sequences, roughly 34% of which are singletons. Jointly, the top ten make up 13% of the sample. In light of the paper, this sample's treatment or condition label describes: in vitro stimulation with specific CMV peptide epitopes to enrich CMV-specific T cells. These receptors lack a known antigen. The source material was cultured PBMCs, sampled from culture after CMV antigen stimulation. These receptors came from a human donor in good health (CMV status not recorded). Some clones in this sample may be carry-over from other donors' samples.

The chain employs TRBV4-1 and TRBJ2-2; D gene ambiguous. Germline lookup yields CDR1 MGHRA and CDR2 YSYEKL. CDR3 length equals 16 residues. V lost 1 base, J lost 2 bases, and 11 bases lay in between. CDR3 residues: CASSQAGMLNTGELFF. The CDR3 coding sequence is TGCGCCAGCAGCCAAGCGGGCATGTTAAACACCGGGGAGCTGTTTTTT.

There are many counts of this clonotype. The CDR3 DNA reads TGTGCCAGCAGTCTCCCGGGACTGGCGCGCGGGACCCAGTACTTC. Its protein is CASSLPGLARGTQYF. V gene TRBV6-2 or TRBV6-3 combines with J gene TRBJ2-5; TRBD2 might be the D (6 bases). In germline, CDR1 is MNHEY, CDR2 SVGEGT. Trimming took 5 bases from V and 7 from J, leaving 20 bases between them. CDR3 size: 15 residues.

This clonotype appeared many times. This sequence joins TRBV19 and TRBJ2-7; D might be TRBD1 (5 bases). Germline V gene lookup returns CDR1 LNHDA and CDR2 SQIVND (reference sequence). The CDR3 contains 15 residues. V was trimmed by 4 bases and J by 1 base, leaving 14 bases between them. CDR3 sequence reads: CASSTGIGPSYEQYF. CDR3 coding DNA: TGTGCCAGTAGTACAGGGATCGGGCCGTCCTACGAGCAGTACTTC.

CDR3 sequence: CSATEDIPTDTQYF. The CDR3 DNA reads as TGCAGTGCCACAGAGGACATTCCCACAGATACGCAGTATTTT. The chain employs TRBV20-1 and TRBJ2-3, with D possibly being TRBD1 (5 bases). The V end lost 6 bases, the J end lost 2 bases, and 15 bases lay between the germline ends. CDR1 and CDR2 from the germline V gene are DFQATT and SNEGSKA (reference sequence). CDR3 length equals 14 residues.

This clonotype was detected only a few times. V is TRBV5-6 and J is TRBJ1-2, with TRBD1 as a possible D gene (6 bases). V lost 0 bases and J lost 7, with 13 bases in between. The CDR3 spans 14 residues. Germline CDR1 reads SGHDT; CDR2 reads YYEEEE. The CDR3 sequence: CASSLGGTWSGYTF. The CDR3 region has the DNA TGTGCCAGCAGCTTGGGCGGGACATGGTCTGGCTACACCTTC.

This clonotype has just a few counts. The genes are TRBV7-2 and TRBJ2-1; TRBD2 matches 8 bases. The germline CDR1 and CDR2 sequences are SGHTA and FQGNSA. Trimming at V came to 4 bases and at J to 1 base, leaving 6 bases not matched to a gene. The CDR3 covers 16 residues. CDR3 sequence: CASSYTSGTSYNEQFF. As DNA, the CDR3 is TGTGCCAGCAGCTACACTAGCGGAACATCCTACAATGAGCAGTTCTTC.